This T cell receptor (beta chain) appears in the sequencing data of a study of OX40 agonist ivuxolimab in advanced cancers. Broadly, across the study: The costimulatory receptor OX40 (CD134) was targeted by ivuxolimab, a fully human IgG2 agonistic monoclonal antibody. Intravenous ivuxolimab was administered to patients every 2 weeks at six dose levels: 0.01, 0.1, 0.3, 1.5, 3 and 10 mg/kg. Of the roughly 52 dose-escalation patients, hepatocellular carcinoma was present in around 20, melanoma in around 15, renal cell carcinoma in 9 and head and neck cancer in 9. In the dose-escalation cohort, about four fifths of patients were male, and the mean age was around 60 years with a range of roughly 23 to 79. Prior anti-PD-1, anti-PD-L1 or anti-CTLA-4 therapy was permitted, and about 40% of dose-escalation patients had received checkpoint inhibitors. Partial responses were achieved by three dose-escalation patients, of whom one had hepatocellular carcinoma and two had cutaneous melanoma. Peripheral TCRbeta sequencing was intended to test whether TCR sequence diversity was altered and clonal T-cell expansion was caused by ivuxolimab. The paper reports the monotherapy dose-escalation portion (N ≈ 50 patients) of the phase I ivuxolimab trial.

From its cysteine to its phenylalanine, the CDR3 spans 12 amino acids. Just CDR3 DNA is preserved here, 36 bases in frame from base 1. V and J lose 5 bases and 6 bases, and a span of 10 bases separates them. CDR1 and CDR2 were assigned from the germline V gene (reference sequence) as SEHNR and FQNEAQ. Regarding this clone: The antigen it binds to is not known. No qualities accompany the bases; no much larger clone lies one base away.

Patients with autoimmune disease history or receiving systemic immunosuppression were excluded from the trial. In every dose cohort, peripheral blood was drawn for TCR sequencing at baseline, cycle 4 day 1, and cycle 7 day 1. Samples came from an open-label, multicenter, first-in-human phase I dose-escalation trial of ivuxolimab. The trial enrolled adults with locally advanced or metastatic head and neck squamous cell, hepatocellular, melanoma or renal cell carcinoma. Before TCR sequencing, CD4+ and CD8+ T cells were separately sorted from peripheral blood. To sequence the TCRbeta CDR3 region, genomic DNA was isolated from the sorted cells. The immunoSEQ Assay was used to sequence the TCRbeta CDR3 regions. TCRdb stores this immuneACCESS table with in-frame sequences only. Part of the clones is absent; in the studies checked, under half of the shortfall reflects unresolved V genes, and no reason is known for the rest. The sample contains approximately 60,000 clones, over 65% of them found a single time. The ten largest clones take up roughly 2.3% of the sample.

Here is what the overall study found, with its caveats: Partial responders in the 0.1-3.0 mg/kg groups had among the lowest normalized peripheral clonal expansion, especially among CD8+ T cells. Low levels of normalized T-cell clonal expansion were also seen in some patients who did not respond. After ivuxolimab, expanded clones were on average more numerous among CD8+ T cells than among CD4+ T cells. Which antigens the clonally expanded peripheral T cells were specific for was not determined. At doses of 0.1 to 3.0 mg/kg, clonal expansion of both CD4+ and CD8+ blood T cells was observed from baseline to week 6.

The source material was CD4+ or CD8+ T cells sorted from blood, sampled in a trial of the OX40 agonist ivuxolimab. This receptor chain uses TRBV7-9 and TRBJ1-2; TRBD1 is perhaps the D gene, given 5 matching bases. This clonotype was sampled from an adult with an advanced solid tumor such as melanoma, head and neck, liver or kidney cancer. CDR3 protein: CASSPGHNGYTF. The base sequence is TGTGCCAGCAGCCCAGGGCACAATGGCTACACCTTC.